This TCR beta chain appears in the sequencing data of a study of T-cell reconstitution after alpha-beta-depleted transplantation in children. Unique molecular identifiers were incorporated into the prepared TCRbeta library. One entry per CDR3 protein results from TCRdb running MiXCR on the PCR reads. The sample contains hundreds of thousands of distinct CDR3 sequences, about 12% of which appear only once. Study-level results: Reportedly, only several hundred clones from non-depleted graft cells drove alpha-beta T-cell counts at about two months.

Worth noting for this clonotype: The target antigen is unknown.

The clonotype comes from a girl aged 2 to 10 with congenital amegakaryocytic thrombocytopenia, due to receive a stem cell transplant. This material consisted of PBMCs, taken before TCRalphabeta/CD19-depleted stem cell transplant.

The CDR3 nucleotides are TGTGCCAGCAGTTACGCACAGGGTAGGGCTGAAGCTTTCTTT. The encoded protein is CASSYAQGRAEAFF. The chain carries TRBV6-2 or TRBV6-3 and TRBJ1-1, with D possibly matching TRBD1 (6 bases). The CDR3 totals 14 residues. From germline, CDR1 is MNHEY and CDR2 SVGEGT. The V gene lost 2 bases and the J gene lost 6 bases, with 13 bases spanning the gap.